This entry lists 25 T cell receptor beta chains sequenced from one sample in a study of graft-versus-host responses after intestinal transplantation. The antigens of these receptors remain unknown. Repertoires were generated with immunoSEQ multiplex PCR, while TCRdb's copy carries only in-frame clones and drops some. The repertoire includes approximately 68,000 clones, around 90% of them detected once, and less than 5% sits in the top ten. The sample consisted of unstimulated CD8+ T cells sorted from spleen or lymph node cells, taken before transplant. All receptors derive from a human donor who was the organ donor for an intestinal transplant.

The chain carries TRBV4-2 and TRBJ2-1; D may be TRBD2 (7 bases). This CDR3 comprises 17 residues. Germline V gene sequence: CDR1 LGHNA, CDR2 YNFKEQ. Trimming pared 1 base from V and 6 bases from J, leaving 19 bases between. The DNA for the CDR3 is TGTGCCAGCAGCCAAGCCGAAGGGAGGGGGATGGCCAATGAGCAGTTCTTC. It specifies CASSQAEGRGMANEQFF.

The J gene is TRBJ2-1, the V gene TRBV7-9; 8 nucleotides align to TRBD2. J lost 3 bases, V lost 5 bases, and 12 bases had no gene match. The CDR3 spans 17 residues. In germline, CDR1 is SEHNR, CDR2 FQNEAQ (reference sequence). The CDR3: CASSDQSGGGNYNEQFF. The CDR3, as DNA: TGTGCCAGCAGCGACCAGAGCGGGGGTGGGAACTACAATGAGCAGTTCTTC.

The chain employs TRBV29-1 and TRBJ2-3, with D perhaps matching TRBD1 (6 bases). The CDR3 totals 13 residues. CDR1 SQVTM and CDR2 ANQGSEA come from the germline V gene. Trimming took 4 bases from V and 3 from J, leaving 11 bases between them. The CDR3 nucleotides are TGCAGCGTTGTTATGGGGGCTACAGATACGCAGTATTTT. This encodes CSVVMGATDTQYF.

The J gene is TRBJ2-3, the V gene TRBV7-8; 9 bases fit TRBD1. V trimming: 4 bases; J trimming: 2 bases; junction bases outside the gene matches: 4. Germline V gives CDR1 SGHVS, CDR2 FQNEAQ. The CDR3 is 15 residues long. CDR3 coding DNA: TGTGCCAGCAGCTCGACAGGGGGTCCCACAGATACGCAGTATTTT. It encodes CASSSTGGPTDTQYF.

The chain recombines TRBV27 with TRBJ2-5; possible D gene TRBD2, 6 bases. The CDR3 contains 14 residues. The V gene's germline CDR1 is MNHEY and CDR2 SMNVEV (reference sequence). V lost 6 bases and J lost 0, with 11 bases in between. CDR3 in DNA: TGTGCCAGCAGCCCCGGGGGTTACCAAGAGACCCAGTACTTC. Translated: CASSPGGYQETQYF.

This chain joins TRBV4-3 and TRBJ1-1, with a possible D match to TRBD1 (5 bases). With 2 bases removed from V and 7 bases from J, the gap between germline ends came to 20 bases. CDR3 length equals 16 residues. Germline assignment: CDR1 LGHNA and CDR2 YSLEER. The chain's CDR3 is CASSQSLGDSLLEAFF. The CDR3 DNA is TGCGCCAGCAGCCAATCCTTGGGCGACAGTTTACTTGAAGCTTTCTTT.

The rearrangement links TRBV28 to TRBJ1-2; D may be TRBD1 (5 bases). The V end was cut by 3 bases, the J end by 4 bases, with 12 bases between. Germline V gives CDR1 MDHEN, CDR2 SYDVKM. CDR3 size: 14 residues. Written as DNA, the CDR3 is TGTGCCAGCAGTTTTCTGGGACTACTCTATGGCTACACCTTC. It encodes CASSFLGLLYGYTF.

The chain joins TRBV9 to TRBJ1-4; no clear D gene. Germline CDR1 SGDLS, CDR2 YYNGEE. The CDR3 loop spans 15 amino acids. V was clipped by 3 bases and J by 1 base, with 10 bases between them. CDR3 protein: CASSALSGTNEKLFF. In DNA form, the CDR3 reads TGTGCCAGCAGCGCCCTGTCGGGAACTAATGAAAAACTGTTTTTT.

This CDR3 is CASSVDGELFF. The DNA for the CDR3 is TGTGCCAGCAGTGTAGACGGGGAGCTGTTTTTT. The chain employs TRBV25-1 and TRBJ2-2; D gene uncertain. V lost 4 bases, J lost 7 bases, and 4 bases lay in between. Germline V gene sequence: CDR1 MGHDK, CDR2 SYGVNS. This CDR3 region has 11 residues.

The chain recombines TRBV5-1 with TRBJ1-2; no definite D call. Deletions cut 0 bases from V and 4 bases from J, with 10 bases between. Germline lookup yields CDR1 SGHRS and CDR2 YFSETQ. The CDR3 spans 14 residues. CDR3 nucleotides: TGCGCCAGCAGCTTGGCCAAGGGAGGCTATGGCTACACCTTC. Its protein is CASSLAKGGYGYTF.

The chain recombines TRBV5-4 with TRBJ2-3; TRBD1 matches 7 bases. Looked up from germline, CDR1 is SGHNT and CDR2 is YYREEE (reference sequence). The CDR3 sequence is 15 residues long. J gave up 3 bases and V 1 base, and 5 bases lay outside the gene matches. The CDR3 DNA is TGTGCCAGCAGCTTGTTAGAGGGGGCTACAGATACGCAGTATTTT. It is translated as CASSLLEGATDTQYF.

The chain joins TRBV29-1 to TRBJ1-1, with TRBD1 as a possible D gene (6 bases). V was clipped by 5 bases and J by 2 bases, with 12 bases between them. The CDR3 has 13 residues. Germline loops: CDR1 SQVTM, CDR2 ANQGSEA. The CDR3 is CSVTTGINTEAFF. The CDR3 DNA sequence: TGCAGCGTTACCACAGGGATAAACACTGAAGCTTTCTTT.

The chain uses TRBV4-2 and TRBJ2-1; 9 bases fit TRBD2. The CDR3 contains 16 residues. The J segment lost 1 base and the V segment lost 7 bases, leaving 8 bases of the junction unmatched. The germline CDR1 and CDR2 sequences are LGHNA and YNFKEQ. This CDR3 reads CASNPSGETSYNEQFF. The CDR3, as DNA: TGTGCCAGCAACCCTAGCGGGGAAACTTCCTACAATGAGCAGTTCTTC.

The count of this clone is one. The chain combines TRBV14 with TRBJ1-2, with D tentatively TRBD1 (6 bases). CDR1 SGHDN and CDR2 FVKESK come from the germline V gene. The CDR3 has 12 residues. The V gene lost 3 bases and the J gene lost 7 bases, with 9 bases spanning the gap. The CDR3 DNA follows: TGTGCCAGCAGCCAGGGGGCTGGTGGCTACACCTTC. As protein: CASSQGAGGYTF.

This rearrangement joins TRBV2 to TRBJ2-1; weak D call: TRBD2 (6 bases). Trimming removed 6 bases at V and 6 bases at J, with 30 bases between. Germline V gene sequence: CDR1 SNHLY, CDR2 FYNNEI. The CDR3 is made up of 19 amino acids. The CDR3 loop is CASRETKGTGLPPTNEQFF. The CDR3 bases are TGTGCCAGCAGGGAGACAAAGGGGACTGGACTACCCCCGACCAATGAGCAGTTCTTC.

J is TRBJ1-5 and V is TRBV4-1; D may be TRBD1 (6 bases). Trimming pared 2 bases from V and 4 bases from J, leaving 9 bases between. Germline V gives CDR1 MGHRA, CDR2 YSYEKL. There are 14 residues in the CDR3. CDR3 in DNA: TGCGCCAGCAGCCAACCGGGACAAAATCAGCCCCAGCATTTT. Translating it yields CASSQPGQNQPQHF.

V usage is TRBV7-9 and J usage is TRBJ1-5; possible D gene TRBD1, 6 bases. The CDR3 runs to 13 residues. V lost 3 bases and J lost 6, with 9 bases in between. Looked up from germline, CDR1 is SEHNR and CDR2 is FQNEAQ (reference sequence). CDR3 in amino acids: CASSLGGGQPQHF. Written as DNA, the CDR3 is TGTGCCAGCAGCTTGGGAGGGGGTCAGCCCCAGCATTTT.

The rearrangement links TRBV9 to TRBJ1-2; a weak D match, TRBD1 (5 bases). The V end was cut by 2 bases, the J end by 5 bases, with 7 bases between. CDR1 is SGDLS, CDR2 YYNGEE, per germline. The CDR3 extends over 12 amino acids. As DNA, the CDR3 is TGTGCCAGCAGCGTTTCAGGGTATGGCTACACCTTC. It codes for CASSVSGYGYTF.

CDR3 coding DNA: TGTGCCAGCAGTCCACCGGGAACGAACACTGAAGCTTTCTTT. As protein: CASSPPGTNTEAFF. The V gene is TRBV27, the J gene TRBJ1-1, with no clear D. Trimming removed 5 bases at V and 1 base at J, with 11 bases between. The CDR3 spans 14 residues. Per germline, CDR1 MNHEY and CDR2 SMNVEV (reference sequence).

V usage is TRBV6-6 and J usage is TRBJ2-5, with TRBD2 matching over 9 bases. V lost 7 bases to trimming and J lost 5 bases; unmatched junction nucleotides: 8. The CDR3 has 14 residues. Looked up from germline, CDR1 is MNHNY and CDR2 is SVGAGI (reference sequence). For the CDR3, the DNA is TGTGCCAGCACTCTAGCGGGGACCCGCGAGACCCAGTACTTC. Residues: CASTLAGTRETQYF.

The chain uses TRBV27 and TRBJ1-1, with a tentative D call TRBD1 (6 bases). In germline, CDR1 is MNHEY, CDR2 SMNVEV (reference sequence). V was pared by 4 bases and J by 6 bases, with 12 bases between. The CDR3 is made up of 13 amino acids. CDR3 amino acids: CASSSTGRAEAFF. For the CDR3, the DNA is TGTGCCAGCAGTTCAACAGGGCGGGCTGAAGCTTTCTTT.

CDR3 protein: CSVEARDRGGYTF. Written as DNA, the CDR3 is TGCAGCGTTGAGGCCCGGGACAGAGGGGGCTACACCTTC. The V and J genes are TRBV29-1 and TRBJ1-2, with TRBD1 matching over 7 bases. Germline values: CDR1 SQVTM, CDR2 ANQGSEA. The V gene end was trimmed by 3 bases and the J gene end by 8 bases; junction bases not matched to a gene: 9. The CDR3 has 13 amino acids.

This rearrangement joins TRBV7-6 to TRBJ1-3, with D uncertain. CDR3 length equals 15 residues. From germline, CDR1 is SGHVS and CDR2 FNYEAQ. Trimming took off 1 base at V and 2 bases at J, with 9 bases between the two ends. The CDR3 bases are TGTGCCAGCAGCTTAGGGCGGGTAGCTGGAAACACCATATATTTT. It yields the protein CASSLGRVAGNTIYF.

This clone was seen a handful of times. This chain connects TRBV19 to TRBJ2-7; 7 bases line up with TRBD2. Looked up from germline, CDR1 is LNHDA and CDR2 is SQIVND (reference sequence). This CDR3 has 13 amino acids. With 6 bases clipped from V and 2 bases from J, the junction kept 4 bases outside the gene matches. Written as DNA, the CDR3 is TGTGCCAGTAGCTTGGGGGGGACCTACGAGCAGTACGTC. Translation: CASSLGGTYEQYV.

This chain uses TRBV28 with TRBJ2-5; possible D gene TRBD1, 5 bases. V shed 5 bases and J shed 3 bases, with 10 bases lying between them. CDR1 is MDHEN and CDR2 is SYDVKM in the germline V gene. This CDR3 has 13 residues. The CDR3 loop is CASSPDSEETQYF. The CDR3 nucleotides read TGTGCCAGCAGTCCAGACAGCGAAGAGACCCAGTACTTC.